The clone carrying this TCR beta chain was seen at least ten times. The antigen is unknown. An end of the junction differs from the germline gene, which may be a read error. This record comes from a study of breast tumors, draining lymph nodes, adjacent tissues. The study's findings and limits: Data fit most tumor T cells coming from lymph node, expanding in tumor.

Germline V CDR1 and CDR2: DFQATT, SNEGSKA (reference sequence). This CDR3 is built from 11 residues. Samples came from axillary lymph nodes draining the breast cancer. TCRdb passed the multiplex PCR reads through MiXCR, listing each CDR3 protein once. Found here are 200,000 to 250,000 distinct CDR3 sequences, about 30% of them singletons; the top ten hold roughly 1.3%. V is TRBV20-1 and J is TRBJ2-7, with TRBD2 as a possible D gene (6 bases). The receptor was derived from a female donor with breast cancer. Some clones in this sample may be carry-over from other donors' samples. Sequencing was performed on axillary lymph node tissue. CDR3 DNA sequence: TGCAGTGCTAGCGGGAGATACGAGCAGTCCTTC. It encodes CSASGRYEQSF.